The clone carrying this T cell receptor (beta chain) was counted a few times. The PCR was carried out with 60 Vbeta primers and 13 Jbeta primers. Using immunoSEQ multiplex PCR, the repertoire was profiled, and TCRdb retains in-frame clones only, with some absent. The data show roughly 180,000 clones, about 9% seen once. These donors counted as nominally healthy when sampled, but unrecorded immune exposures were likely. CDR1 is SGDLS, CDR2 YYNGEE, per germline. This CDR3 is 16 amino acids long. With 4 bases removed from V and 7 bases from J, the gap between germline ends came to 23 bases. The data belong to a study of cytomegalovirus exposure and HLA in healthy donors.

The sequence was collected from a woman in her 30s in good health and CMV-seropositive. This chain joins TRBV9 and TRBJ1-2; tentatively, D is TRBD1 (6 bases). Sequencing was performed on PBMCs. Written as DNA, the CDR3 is TGTGCCAGCAGCACGCGTCCGGGGGGCATGAAGCGTGGCTACACCTTC. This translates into CASSTRPGGMKRGYTF. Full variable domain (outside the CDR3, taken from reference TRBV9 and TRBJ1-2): DSGVTQTPKHLITATGQRVTLRCSPRSGDLSVYWYQQSLDQGLQFLIQYYNGEERAKGNILERFSAQQFPDLHSELNLSSLELGDSALYFCASSTRPGGMKRGYTFGSGTRLTVV.